Following are 4 T cell receptor beta chains from one sample sequenced in a study of identical twins. MiXCR, applied by TCRdb to the 5' RACE reads, yields one record per CDR3 protein. The sample shows hundreds of thousands of distinct CDR3 sequences, roughly a quarter of them seen only once. The sample was also linked to a second study, of T cells expressing NK-cell markers.

Sequencing input: CD4+ T cells sorted from blood. These TCRs come from a woman aged 18-29 years in good health.

The chain has TRBV5-1 and TRBJ2-5, with D tentatively TRBD2 (6 bases). Deletions cut 3 bases from V and 2 bases from J, with 11 bases between. The germline V gene has CDR1 SGHRS and CDR2 YFSETQ. The CDR3 has 14 amino acids. The CDR3 spells CASSSWGVQETQYF. CDR3 coding DNA: TGCGCCAGCAGCTCGTGGGGGGTTCAAGAGACCCAGTACTTC.

This clonotype was observed a handful of times. The chain joins TRBV12-3 or TRBV12-4 to TRBJ2-2; D is unclear. The germline V and J ends were trimmed by 7 bases and 2 bases, with 8 bases remaining between them. This CDR3 spans 13 amino acids. The DNA of the CDR3 is TGTGCCAGCACCCATCTAAACACCGGGGAGCTGTTTTTT. Translation: CASTHLNTGELFF.

The V gene is TRBV4-1, the J gene TRBJ2-7; D gene unclear. V lost 1 base, J lost 3 bases, and 13 bases lay in between. This CDR3 comprises 15 residues. The germline CDR1 and CDR2 sequences are MGHRA and YSYEKL. The CDR3 loop is CASSQGYHGFYEQYF. In nucleotides, the CDR3 is TGCGCCAGCAGCCAAGGATATCACGGCTTCTACGAGCAGTACTTC.

The V call is TRBV20-1, the J call TRBJ2-1; 11 bases fit TRBD2. CDR3 length: 15 residues. CDR1 and CDR2 from the germline V gene are DFQATT and SNEGSKA (reference sequence). V shed 1 base and J 6 bases; nucleotides not matched to a gene: 5. The CDR3 DNA sequence: TGCAGTGCTAGAGGTCTAGCGGGGGGCCCCAATGAGCAGTTCTTC. Amino acid sequence: CSARGLAGGPNEQFF.